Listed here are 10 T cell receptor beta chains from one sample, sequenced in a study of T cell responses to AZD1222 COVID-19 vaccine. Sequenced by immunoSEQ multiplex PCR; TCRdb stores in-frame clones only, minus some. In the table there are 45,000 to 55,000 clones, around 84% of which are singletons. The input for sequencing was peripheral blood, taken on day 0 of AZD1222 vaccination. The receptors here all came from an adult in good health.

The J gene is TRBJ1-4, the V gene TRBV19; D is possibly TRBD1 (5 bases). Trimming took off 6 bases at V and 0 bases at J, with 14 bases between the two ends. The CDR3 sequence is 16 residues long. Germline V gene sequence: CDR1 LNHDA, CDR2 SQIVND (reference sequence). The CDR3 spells CASSGVGAATNEKLFF. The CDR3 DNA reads TGTGCCAGTAGCGGGGTTGGGGCAGCAACTAATGAAAAACTGTTTTTT.

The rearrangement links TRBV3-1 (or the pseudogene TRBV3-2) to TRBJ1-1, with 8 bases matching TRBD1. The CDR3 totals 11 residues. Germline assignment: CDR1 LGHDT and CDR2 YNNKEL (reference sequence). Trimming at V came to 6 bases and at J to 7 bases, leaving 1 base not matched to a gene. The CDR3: CASRGQVEAFF. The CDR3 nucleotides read TGTGCCAGCAGGGGACAGGTTGAAGCTTTCTTT.

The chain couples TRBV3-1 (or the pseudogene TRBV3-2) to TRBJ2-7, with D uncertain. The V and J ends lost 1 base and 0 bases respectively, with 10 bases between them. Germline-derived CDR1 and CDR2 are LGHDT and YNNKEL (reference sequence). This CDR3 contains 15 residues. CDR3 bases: TGTGCCAGCAGCCAAGGTAGGCGTACCTCCTACGAGCAGTACTTC. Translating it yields CASSQGRRTSYEQYF.

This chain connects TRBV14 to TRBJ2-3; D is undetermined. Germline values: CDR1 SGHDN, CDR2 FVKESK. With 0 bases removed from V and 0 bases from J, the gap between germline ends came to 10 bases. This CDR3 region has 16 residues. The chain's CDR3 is CASSQERLASTDTQYF. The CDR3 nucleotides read TGTGCCAGCAGCCAAGAAAGGTTAGCCAGCACAGATACGCAGTATTTT.

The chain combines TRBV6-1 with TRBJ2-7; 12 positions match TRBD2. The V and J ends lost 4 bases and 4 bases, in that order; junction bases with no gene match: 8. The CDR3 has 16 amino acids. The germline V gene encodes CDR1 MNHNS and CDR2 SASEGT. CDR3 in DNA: TGTGCCAGCAGTGTGACTAGCGGGAGATCTATGTACGAGCAGTACTTC. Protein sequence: CASSVTSGRSMYEQYF.

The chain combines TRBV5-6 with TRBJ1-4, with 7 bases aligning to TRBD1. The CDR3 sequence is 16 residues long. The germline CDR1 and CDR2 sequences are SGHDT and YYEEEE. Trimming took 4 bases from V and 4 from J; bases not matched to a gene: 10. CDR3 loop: CASSAESGDSNEKLFF. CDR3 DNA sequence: TGTGCCAGCAGCGCGGAATCGGGGGACAGTAATGAAAAACTGTTTTTT. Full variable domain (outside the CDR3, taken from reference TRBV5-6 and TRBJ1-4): DAGVTQSPTHLIKTRGQQVTLRCSPKSGHDTVSWYQQALGQGPQFIFQYYEEEERQRGNFPDRFSGHQFPNYSSELNVNALLLGDSALYLCASSAESGDSNEKLFFGSGTQLSVL.

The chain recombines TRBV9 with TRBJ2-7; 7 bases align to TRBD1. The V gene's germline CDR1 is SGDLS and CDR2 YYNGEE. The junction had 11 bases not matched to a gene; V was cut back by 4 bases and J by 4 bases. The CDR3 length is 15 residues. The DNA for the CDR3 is TGTGCCAGCAGCCAACTCGGGACAGCCCCTTACGAGCAGTACTTC. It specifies CASSQLGTAPYEQYF.

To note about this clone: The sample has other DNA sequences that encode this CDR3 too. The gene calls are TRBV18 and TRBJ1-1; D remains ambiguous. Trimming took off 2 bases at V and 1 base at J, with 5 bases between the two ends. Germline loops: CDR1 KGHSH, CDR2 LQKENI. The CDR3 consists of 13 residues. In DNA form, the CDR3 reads TGTGCCAGCTCACCAGGGCAGAACACTGAAGCTTTCTTT. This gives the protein CASSPGQNTEAFF. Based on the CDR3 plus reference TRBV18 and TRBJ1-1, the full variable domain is NAGVMQNPRHLVRRRGQEARLRCSPMKGHSHVYWYRQLPEEGLKFMVYLQKENIIDESGMPKERFSAEFPKEGPSILRIQQVVRGDSAAYFCASSPGQNTEAFFGQGTRLTVV.

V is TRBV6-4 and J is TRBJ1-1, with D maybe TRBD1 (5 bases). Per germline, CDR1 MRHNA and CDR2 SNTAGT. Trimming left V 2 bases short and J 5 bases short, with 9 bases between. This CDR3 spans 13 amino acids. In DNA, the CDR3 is TGTGCCAGCAGTGACACCCGGGGGACTGAAGCTTTCTTT. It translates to CASSDTRGTEAFF.

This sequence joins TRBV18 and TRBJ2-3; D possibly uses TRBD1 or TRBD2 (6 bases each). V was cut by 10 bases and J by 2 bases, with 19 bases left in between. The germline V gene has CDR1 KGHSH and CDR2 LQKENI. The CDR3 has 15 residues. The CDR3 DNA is TGTGCCACCAACCCAAGGGGGGCCTCCACAGATACGCAGTATTTT. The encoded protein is CATNPRGASTDTQYF.